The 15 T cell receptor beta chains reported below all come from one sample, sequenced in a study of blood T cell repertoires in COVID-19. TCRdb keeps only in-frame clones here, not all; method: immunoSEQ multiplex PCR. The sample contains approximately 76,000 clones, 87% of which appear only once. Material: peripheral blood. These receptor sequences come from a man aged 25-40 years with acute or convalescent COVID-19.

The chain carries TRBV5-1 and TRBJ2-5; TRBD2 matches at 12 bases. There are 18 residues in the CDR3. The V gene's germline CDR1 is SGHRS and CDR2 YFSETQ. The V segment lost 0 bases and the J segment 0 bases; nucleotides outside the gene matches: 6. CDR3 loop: CASSLDRLAGGYQETQYF. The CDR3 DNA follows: TGCGCCAGCAGCTTGGATCGTCTAGCGGGAGGGTACCAAGAGACCCAGTACTTC.

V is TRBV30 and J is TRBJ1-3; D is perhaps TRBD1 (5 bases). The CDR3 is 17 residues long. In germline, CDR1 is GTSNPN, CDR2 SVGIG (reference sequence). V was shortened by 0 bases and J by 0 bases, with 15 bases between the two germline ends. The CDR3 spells CAWSVGVTAYSGNTIYF. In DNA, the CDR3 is TGTGCCTGGAGTGTAGGGGTGACAGCATACTCTGGAAACACCATATATTTT.

In DNA form, the CDR3 reads TGTGCCAGCAGCTTAGGCGGCGGCAATCAGCCCCAGCATTTT. Translated: CASSLGGGNQPQHF. The chain combines TRBV7-8 with TRBJ1-5, with D unresolved. The CDR3 spans 14 residues. Germline V gives CDR1 SGHVS, CDR2 FQNEAQ. Trimming stripped 1 base from V and 2 bases from J, with 6 bases between.

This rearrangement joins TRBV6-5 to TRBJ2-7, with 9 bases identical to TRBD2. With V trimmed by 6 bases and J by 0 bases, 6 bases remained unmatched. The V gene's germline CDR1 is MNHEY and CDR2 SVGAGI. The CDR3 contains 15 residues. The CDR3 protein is CASSDSGGSSYEQYF. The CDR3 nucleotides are TGTGCCAGCAGCGATAGCGGGGGCAGCTCCTACGAGCAGTACTTC.

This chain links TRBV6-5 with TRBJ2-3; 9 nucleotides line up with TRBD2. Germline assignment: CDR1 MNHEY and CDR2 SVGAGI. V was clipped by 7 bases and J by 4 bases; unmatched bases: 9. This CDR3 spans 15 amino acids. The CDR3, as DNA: TGTGCCAGCACCATTAGCGGGAGTGGGTCAGATACGCAGTATTTT. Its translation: CASTISGSGSDTQYF.

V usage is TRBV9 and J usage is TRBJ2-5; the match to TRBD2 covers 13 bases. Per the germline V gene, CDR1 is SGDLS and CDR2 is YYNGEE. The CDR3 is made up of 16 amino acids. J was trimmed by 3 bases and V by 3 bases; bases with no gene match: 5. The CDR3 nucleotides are TGTGCCAGCAGCGGAGGACTAGCGGGAGAAGAAGAGACCCAGTACTTC. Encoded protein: CASSGGLAGEEETQYF.

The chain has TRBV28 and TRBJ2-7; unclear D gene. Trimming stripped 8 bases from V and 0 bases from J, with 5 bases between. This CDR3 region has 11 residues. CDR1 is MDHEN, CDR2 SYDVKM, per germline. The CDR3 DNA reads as TGTGCCAGCGCTAGCTCCTACGAGCAGTACTTC. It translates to CASASSYEQYF.

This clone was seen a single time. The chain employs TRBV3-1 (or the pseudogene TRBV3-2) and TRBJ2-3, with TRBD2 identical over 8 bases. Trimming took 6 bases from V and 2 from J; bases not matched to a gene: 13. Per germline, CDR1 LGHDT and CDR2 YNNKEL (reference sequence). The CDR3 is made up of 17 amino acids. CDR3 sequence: CASRPTVGLAVTDTQYF. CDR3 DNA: TGTGCCAGCAGACCGACAGTTGGACTAGCAGTCACAGATACGCAGTATTTT.

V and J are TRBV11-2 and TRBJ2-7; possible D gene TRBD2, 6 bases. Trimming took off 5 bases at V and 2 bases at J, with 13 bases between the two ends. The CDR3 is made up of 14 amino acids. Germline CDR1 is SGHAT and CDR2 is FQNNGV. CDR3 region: CASSPRGTAYEQYF. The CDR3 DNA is TGTGCCAGCAGCCCACGGGGGACGGCCTACGAGCAGTACTTC.

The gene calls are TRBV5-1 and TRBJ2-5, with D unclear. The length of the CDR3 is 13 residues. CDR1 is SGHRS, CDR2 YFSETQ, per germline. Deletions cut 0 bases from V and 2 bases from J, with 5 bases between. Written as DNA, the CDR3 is TGCGCCAGCAGCTTGGAGAGACAAGAGACCCAGTACTTC. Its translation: CASSLERQETQYF.

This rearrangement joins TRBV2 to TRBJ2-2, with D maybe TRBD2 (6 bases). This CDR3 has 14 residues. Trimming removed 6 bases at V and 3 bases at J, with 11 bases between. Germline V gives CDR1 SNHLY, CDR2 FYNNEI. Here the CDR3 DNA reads TGTGCCAGCAGCGGACTACTAGACACCGGGGAGCTGTTTTTT. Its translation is CASSGLLDTGELFF.

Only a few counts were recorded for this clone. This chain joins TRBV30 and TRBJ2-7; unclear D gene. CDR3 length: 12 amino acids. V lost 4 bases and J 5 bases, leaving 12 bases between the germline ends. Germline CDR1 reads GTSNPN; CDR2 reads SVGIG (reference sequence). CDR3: CAWTVTRNEQYF. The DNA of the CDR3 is TGTGCCTGGACGGTCACCAGGAACGAGCAGTACTTC.

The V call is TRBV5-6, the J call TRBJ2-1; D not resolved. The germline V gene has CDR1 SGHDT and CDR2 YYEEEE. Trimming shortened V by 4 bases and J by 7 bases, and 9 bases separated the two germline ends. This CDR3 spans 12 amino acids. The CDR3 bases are TGTGCCAGCAGCCTATCCCTAAATGAGCAGTTCTTC. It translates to CASSLSLNEQFF.

DNA for the CDR3: TGTGCCAGCACGACTGCTAACTATGGCTACACCTTC. Amino acids: CASTTANYGYTF. This chain uses TRBV12-3 or TRBV12-4 with TRBJ1-2; D remains ambiguous. The V and J ends lost 7 bases and 0 bases respectively, with 6 bases between them. The CDR3 is 12 residues long.

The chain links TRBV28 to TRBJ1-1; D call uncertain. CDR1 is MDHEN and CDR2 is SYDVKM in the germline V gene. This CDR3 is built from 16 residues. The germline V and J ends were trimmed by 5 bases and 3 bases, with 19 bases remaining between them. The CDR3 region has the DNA TGTGCCAGCAGTACCCGACAACCTGAGCCGGACACTGAAGCTTTCTTT. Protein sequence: CASSTRQPEPDTEAFF.